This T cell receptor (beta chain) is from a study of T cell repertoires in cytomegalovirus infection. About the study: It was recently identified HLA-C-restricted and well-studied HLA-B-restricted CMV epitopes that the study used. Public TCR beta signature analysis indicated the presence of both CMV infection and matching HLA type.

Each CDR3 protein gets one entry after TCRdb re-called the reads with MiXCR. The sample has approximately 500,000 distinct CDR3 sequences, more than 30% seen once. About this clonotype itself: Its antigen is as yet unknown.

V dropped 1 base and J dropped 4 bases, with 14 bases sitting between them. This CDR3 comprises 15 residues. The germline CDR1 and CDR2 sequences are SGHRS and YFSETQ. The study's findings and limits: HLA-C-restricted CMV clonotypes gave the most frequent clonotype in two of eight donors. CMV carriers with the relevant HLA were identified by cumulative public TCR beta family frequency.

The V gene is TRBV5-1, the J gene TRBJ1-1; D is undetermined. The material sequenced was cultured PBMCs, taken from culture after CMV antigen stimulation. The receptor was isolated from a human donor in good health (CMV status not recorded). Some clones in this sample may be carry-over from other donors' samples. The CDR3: CASSLSERAGTEAFF. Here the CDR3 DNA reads TGCGCCAGCAGCTTGTCTGAAAGGGCTGGCACTGAAGCTTTCTTT.